This is a list of T cell receptor beta chains from one sample in a study of blood T cell repertoires in COVID-19. Clones were read by immunoSEQ multiplex PCR, and TCRdb kept only the in-frame ones, dropping some. The data hold around 200,000 clones, with roughly 89% observed a single time. Material for sequencing was peripheral blood. The receptors were sampled from a woman younger than 35 who had recovered from COVID-19. Each CDR3 is given with its conserved first and last residue. D genes are given only for firm matches. Rows may omit the clone size; those that give it use once, few, many or a size class.

j_call d_call clone_size v_call cdr3_length cdr3_aa cdr3_nt
TRBJ2-7 TRBD1 - TRBV19 15 CASSVSGTGAVEQYF TGTGCCAGTAGTGTATCCGGGACAGGGGCGGTGGAGCAGTACTTC
TRBJ1-2 - - TRBV12-3/TRBV12-4 13 CASRYSGVYGYTF TGTGCCAGCCGATACTCGGGGGTGTATGGCTACACCTTC
TRBJ1-2 TRBD1 - TRBV7-3 14 CASSLRQGGYGYTF TGTGCCAGCAGCTTAAGACAGGGCGGCTATGGCTACACCTTC
TRBJ1-5 - - TRBV5-1 15 CASSLDSGTNQPQHF TGCGCCAGCAGCTTGGATTCAGGTACCAATCAGCCCCAGCATTTT
TRBJ1-1 - - TRBV6-5 14 CASSYLQGNTEAFF TGTGCCAGCAGTTACTTACAGGGAAACACTGAAGCTTTCTTT
TRBJ2-5 TRBD1 few TRBV7-2 15 CASSLDGTGGQTQYF TGTGCCAGCAGCTTAGACGGGACAGGGGGCCAGACCCAGTACTTC
TRBJ2-5 - - TRBV25-1 14 CASSEWTQGTTQYF TGTGCCAGCAGTGAATGGACACAGGGCACGACCCAGTACTTC
TRBJ1-5 TRBD1 - TRBV19 16 CASSIRGQGASQPQHF TGTGCCAGTAGTATTAGGGGACAGGGGGCGAGTCAGCCCCAGCATTTT
TRBJ2-1 - - TRBV21-1 15 CASKEGTSGDNEQFF TGTGCCAGCAAGGAAGGGACTAGCGGAGACAATGAGCAGTTCTTC
TRBJ2-2 TRBD2 - TRBV7-6 16 CASSSGLAGYTGELFF TGTGCCAGCAGCAGCGGACTAGCGGGGTACACCGGGGAGCTGTTTTTT
TRBJ2-2 TRBD1 - TRBV5-8 14 CATRDREITGELFF TGTGCCACTCGGGACAGGGAGATTACCGGGGAGCTGTTTTTT
TRBJ2-1 TRBD2 - TRBV6-2/TRBV6-3 16 CASSYGREGRYNEQFF TGTGCCAGCAGTTACGGGCGGGAGGGTCGCTACAATGAGCAGTTCTTC
TRBJ1-1 - - TRBV5-4 14 CASSPPGRPREAFF TGTGCCAGCAGCCCGCCCGGGAGGCCTCGCGAAGCTTTCTTT
TRBJ2-7 TRBD2 few TRBV14 19 CASSHAGTSGGRSSYEQYF TGTGCCAGCAGCCACGCAGGGACTAGCGGGGGGCGAAGCTCCTACGAGCAGTACTTC
TRBJ2-7 - - TRBV27 14 CASSLGSRIYEQYF TGTGCCAGCAGTTTAGGCTCGAGGATATACGAGCAGTACTTC
TRBJ2-1 - - TRBV19 15 CASSIQGPGYNEQFF TGTGCCAGTAGTATTCAGGGGCCGGGTTACAATGAGCAGTTCTTC
TRBJ2-3 TRBD2 once TRBV2 17 CASSSSYGGRASDTQYF TGTGCCAGCAGTTCCAGTTACGGCGGGAGGGCCTCAGATACGCAGTATTTT
TRBJ2-1 - - TRBV4-1 16 CASSQDIGAGHNEQFF TGCGCCAGCAGCCAAGACATAGGGGCAGGCCACAATGAGCAGTTCTTC
TRBJ2-7 - - TRBV4-1 14 CASSLSRGSYEQYF TGCGCCAGCAGCCTCAGCAGGGGATCCTACGAGCAGTACTTC
TRBJ2-6 TRBD1 - TRBV5-1 17 CASSFGTDGSGANVLTF TGCGCCAGCAGCTTCGGGACAGATGGTTCCGGGGCCAACGTCCTGACTTTC
TRBJ1-4 - - TRBV2 12 CASSRTVAKLFF TGTGCCAGCAGTAGGACAGTAGCAAAACTGTTTTTT
TRBJ1-1 - - TRBV6-5 15 CASSYSAGAHTEAFF TGTGCCAGCAGTTACTCGGCAGGGGCTCACACTGAAGCTTTCTTT
TRBJ2-6 - - TRBV4-1 18 CASSQVALKPSGANVLTF TGCGCCAGCAGCCAAGTCGCCCTAAAACCCTCTGGGGCCAACGTCCTGACTTTC
TRBJ2-2 - - TRBV3-1/TRBV3-2 14 CASSLQGYTGELFF TGTGCCAGCAGCCTGCAGGGGTACACCGGGGAGCTGTTTTTT
TRBJ1-1 - - TRBV20-1 16 CSASRAHFEGNTEAFF TGCAGTGCTAGTCGCGCACACTTTGAGGGGAACACTGAAGCTTTCTTT
TRBJ1-1 TRBD1 - TRBV6-4 14 CASSGQGEVTEAFF TGTGCCAGCAGTGGACAGGGGGAGGTCACTGAAGCTTTCTTT
TRBJ2-1 TRBD1 once TRBV2 15 CASRRQGGRLNEQFF TGTGCCAGCAGGCGACAGGGGGGAAGATTGAATGAGCAGTTCTTC
TRBJ1-1 - once TRBV2 14 CASSDWSNELEAFF TGTGCCAGCAGTGATTGGAGCAACGAACTGGAAGCTTTCTTT
TRBJ1-2 TRBD1 once TRBV4-1 14 CASSQVPGGNGYTF TGCGCCAGCAGCCAAGTCCCAGGGGGGAATGGCTACACCTTC
TRBJ1-1 TRBD1 - TRBV4-1 13 CASSQARTGQAFF TGCGCCAGCAGCCAAGCGCGGACAGGACAAGCTTTCTTT
TRBJ2-7 TRBD2 - TRBV7-2 15 CASSLAGGGAYEQYF TGTGCCAGCAGCTTAGCAGGTGGGGGGGCCTACGAGCAGTACTTC
TRBJ2-3 - - TRBV7-3 14 CASSLGTNKDTQYF TGTGCCAGCAGCTTAGGGACAAACAAAGATACGCAGTATTTT
TRBJ1-6 - - TRBV18 14 CASSPSKGVFPLHF TGTGCCAGCTCACCATCGAAGGGGGTGTTCCCCCTCCACTTT
TRBJ2-2 TRBD1 - TRBV9 16 CASSPTTGINTGELFF TGTGCCAGCAGCCCAACGACAGGGATAAACACCGGGGAGCTGTTTTTT
TRBJ2-2 TRBD2 - TRBV6-2/TRBV6-3 16 CASSRLAGTGAGELFF TGTGCCAGCAGTCGACTAGCGGGGACAGGAGCCGGGGAGCTGTTTTTT
TRBJ2-7 TRBD1 - TRBV19 15 CASRTGALPDYEQYF TGTGCCAGCAGAACAGGGGCCCTACCGGACTACGAGCAGTACTTC
TRBJ2-1 TRBD2 - TRBV6-6 14 CASSWTSGYNEQFF TGTGCCAGCAGCTGGACTAGCGGCTACAATGAGCAGTTCTTC
TRBJ1-5 - - TRBV5-4 15 CASSPGPGSNQPQHF TGTGCCAGCAGCCCTGGACCGGGAAGCAATCAGCCCCAGCATTTT
TRBJ1-6 - - TRBV5-1 14 CASSLTGGDSPLHF TGCGCCAGCAGCTTGACGGGGGGGGATTCACCCCTCCACTTT
TRBJ2-7 TRBD1 - TRBV5-4 15 CASSSITGGAYEQYF TGTGCCAGCAGTTCAATAACAGGGGGCGCGTACGAGCAGTACTTC
TRBJ2-3 - - TRBV25-1 14 CASSEYRVADTQYF TGTGCCAGCAGTGAATACCGGGTGGCAGATACGCAGTATTTT
TRBJ1-1 - once TRBV9 15 CASSAQPASISEAFF TGTGCCAGCAGCGCCCAACCAGCGAGCATCTCTGAAGCTTTCTTT
TRBJ1-3 - few TRBV2 13 CASTGYSGNTIYF TGTGCCAGCACAGGGTACTCTGGAAACACCATATATTTT
TRBJ2-2 - - TRBV27 15 CASSWGRGDTGELFF TGTGCCAGCAGTTGGGGCAGGGGTGACACCGGGGAGCTGTTTTTT
TRBJ2-1 TRBD1 - TRBV5-8 15 CASSRRDRGSNEQFF TGTGCCAGCAGTCGCCGGGACAGGGGATCCAATGAGCAGTTCTTC
TRBJ2-3 - - TRBV4-3 16 CASSQGGLVGLDTQYF TGCGCCAGCAGCCAAGGCGGGCTGGTGGGTTTAGATACGCAGTATTTT
TRBJ1-1 - - TRBV19 15 CASSINGEGSTEAFF TGTGCCAGTAGTATAAACGGGGAAGGGAGCACTGAAGCTTTCTTT
TRBJ1-1 TRBD1 - TRBV5-5 15 CASSLGPGGGTEAFF TGTGCCAGCAGCTTGGGGCCAGGGGGAGGCACTGAAGCTTTCTTT
TRBJ1-2 TRBD1 once TRBV3-1/TRBV3-2 13 CASSQQGVRGYTF TGTGCCAGCAGCCAACAGGGGGTACGGGGCTACACCTTC
TRBJ2-1 - - TRBV7-9 13 CASSLGQYNEQFF TGTGCCAGCAGCTTAGGACAATACAATGAGCAGTTCTTC
TRBJ2-2 - - TRBV5-4 16 CASSWVWGGRTGELFF TGTGCCAGCAGTTGGGTTTGGGGGGGCAGGACCGGGGAGCTGTTTTTT
TRBJ2-7 - - TRBV29-1 12 CSVEADYYEQYF TGCAGCGTTGAAGCAGACTACTACGAGCAGTACTTC